These 21 T cell receptor beta chains originate from one sample sequenced in a study of cytomegalovirus exposure and HLA in healthy donors. 60 Vbeta and 13 Jbeta primers were used in PCR. The assay was immunoSEQ multiplex PCR, and TCRdb's table has in-frame clones only and misses some. The repertoire holds 110,000 to 150,000 clones, with roughly 80% as singletons. Source material: PBMCs. Receptor source: a woman between 45 and 65 years old in good health and CMV-seropositive.

This clone has a single count. The rearrangement uses TRBV28 and TRBJ2-2, with 10 bases lining up with TRBD2. The CDR3 covers 16 residues. V gave up 4 bases and J gave up 2 bases; unmatched junction bases: 4. Germline assignment: CDR1 MDHEN and CDR2 SYDVKM. CDR3 sequence (DNA): TGTGCCAGCAGTTCTAGCGGGGGAGTTAACACCGGGGAGCTGTTTTTT. It codes for CASSSSGGVNTGELFF.

This chain uses TRBV6-4 with TRBJ2-4; 10 bases align to TRBD2. Trimming took 0 bases from V and 7 from J; bases not matched to a gene: 6. Germline-derived CDR1 and CDR2 are MRHNA and SNTAGT. The CDR3 covers 16 residues. DNA for the CDR3: TGTGCCAGCAGTGACTCCCCTAGCGGGGGACGGAACATTCAGTACTTC. Translation: CASSDSPSGGRNIQYF.

The rearrangement links TRBV29-1 to TRBJ2-7, with TRBD1 identical over 8 bases. With 4 bases clipped from V and 4 bases from J, the junction kept 9 bases outside the gene matches. Germline-derived CDR1 and CDR2 are SQVTM and ANQGSEA. CDR3 length: 14 residues. CDR3 sequence: CSVVGTGSPYEQYF. The CDR3 DNA is TGCAGCGTTGTTGGGACAGGCTCACCTTACGAGCAGTACTTC.

V gene TRBV21-1 combines with J gene TRBJ2-2; TRBD1 is the table's D call and was not checked against the DNA. TRBV21-1 is recorded as a pseudogene. This CDR3 is built from 14 residues. This CDR3 reads CASSTSQNTGELFF. The CDR3 DNA follows: TGTGCCAGCAGCACTTCACAGAACACCGGGGAGCTGTTTTTT.

The chain is built from TRBV6-5 and TRBJ2-5; TRBD1 aligns across 9 bases. CDR1 is MNHEY and CDR2 is SVGAGI in the germline V gene. V gave up 2 bases and J gave up 12 bases; unmatched junction bases: 4. This CDR3 spans 12 amino acids. The CDR3, as DNA: TGTGCCAGCAGTTACGACGGACAGGGGAAGTACTTC. It encodes CASSYDGQGKYF.

V usage is TRBV7-2 and J usage is TRBJ1-2; a weak D match, TRBD1 (5 bases). The CDR3 contains 13 residues. V was clipped by 4 bases and J by 6 bases, with 12 bases between them. Germline lookup yields CDR1 SGHTA and CDR2 FQGNSA. The CDR3 reads CASSSQEANGYTF. Written as DNA, the CDR3 is TGTGCCAGCAGCTCACAGGAAGCTAATGGCTACACCTTC.

The gene calls are TRBV6-1 and TRBJ1-5, with D uncertain. The CDR3 spans 14 residues. V lost 2 bases to trimming and J lost 0 bases, with 5 bases between them. From germline, CDR1 is MNHNS and CDR2 SASEGT. The CDR3 DNA follows: TGTGCCAGCAGTGAACATGTTAGCAATCAGCCCCAGCATTTT. It specifies CASSEHVSNQPQHF.

The chain combines TRBV29-1 with TRBJ2-5; a possible D gene is TRBD1 (7 bases). CDR1 and CDR2 (germline): SQVTM, ANQGSEA. This CDR3 region has 13 residues. V dropped 7 bases and J dropped 5 bases, with 17 bases sitting between them. The CDR3 DNA is TGCAGCGCAGAAACGGCAGGGGGGGAGACCCAGTACTTC. Translation gives CSAETAGGETQYF.

The V gene is TRBV7-6, the J gene TRBJ1-5; tentative D call: TRBD1 (5 bases). The CDR3 has 13 residues. V shed 10 bases and J shed 4 bases, with 14 bases lying between them. Per the germline V gene, CDR1 is SGHVS and CDR2 is FNYEAQ. CDR3: CATGGTPNQPQHF. The CDR3 DNA sequence: TGTGCCACCGGGGGAACCCCTAATCAGCCCCAGCATTTT. The full variable domain, completed using reference TRBV7-6 and TRBJ1-5, is GAGVSQSPRYKVTKRGQDVALRCDPISGHVSLYWYRQALGQGPEFLTYFNYEAQQDKSGLPNDRFSAERPEGSISTLTIQRTEQRDSAMYRCATGGTPNQPQHFGDGTRLSIL.

V gene TRBV5-4 combines with J gene TRBJ1-1; 8 bases are shared with TRBD1. Looked up from germline, CDR1 is SGHNT and CDR2 is YYREEE (reference sequence). Trimming cost V 1 base and J 8 bases; bases outside gene matches: 16. This CDR3 has 17 residues. CDR3 in amino acids: CASSLKGQGASRREAFF. The CDR3 DNA reads as TGTGCCAGCAGCTTGAAAGGGCAGGGGGCTAGCAGAAGGGAAGCTTTCTTT.

V and J are TRBV18 and TRBJ1-3; D is possibly TRBD1 (5 bases). From germline, CDR1 is KGHSH and CDR2 LQKENI. The CDR3 has 15 amino acids. V was cut by 3 bases and J by 0 bases, with 9 bases left in between. The CDR3 spells CASSPRTNSGNTIYF. CDR3 bases: TGTGCCAGCTCACCTAGGACAAACTCTGGAAACACCATATATTTT.

The V and J genes are TRBV9 and TRBJ2-7; the D gene is possibly TRBD1 (6 bases). From germline, CDR1 is SGDLS and CDR2 YYNGEE. Between the trimmed V and J ends, which lost 5 bases and 5 bases, there was a span of 14 bases. The CDR3 is made up of 13 amino acids. DNA for the CDR3: TGTGCCAGCAGTTTTAGGACAGCCGACGAGCAGTACTTC. It codes for CASSFRTADEQYF.

The chain is built from TRBV5-5 and TRBJ2-7, with 7 bases aligning to TRBD1. CDR3 length equals 12 residues. CDR1 and CDR2 (germline): SGHKS, YYEKEE (reference sequence). Trimming took 3 bases from V and 4 from J; bases not matched to a gene: 1. CDR3 bases: TGTGCCAGCAGCTACAGGGGATACGAGCAGTACTTC. As protein: CASSYRGYEQYF. Complete variable domain (other parts from reference TRBV5-5 and TRBJ2-7): DAGVTQSPTHLIKTRGQQVTLRCSPISGHKSVSWYQQVLGQGPQFIFQYYEKEERGRGNFPDRFSARQFPNYSSELNVNALLLGDSALYLCASSYRGYEQYFGPGTRLTVT.

Only a few counts were recorded for this clone. V usage is TRBV5-1 and J usage is TRBJ2-2; 7 bases line up with TRBD1. Per the germline V gene, CDR1 is SGHRS and CDR2 is YFSETQ. J lost 6 bases, V lost 3 bases, and 5 bases had no gene match. The CDR3 runs 14 residues. The CDR3 nucleotides read TGCGCCAGCAGCTCCGAGGGGGCGGCCGGGGAGCTGTTTTTT. Its translation: CASSSEGAAGELFF.

The rearrangement joins TRBV18 to TRBJ1-4; TRBD1 matches at 9 bases. Germline V CDR1 and CDR2: KGHSH, LQKENI. Germline trimming cut 3 bases from V and 6 bases from J; bases unmatched to any gene: 2. The CDR3 totals 14 residues. The CDR3 DNA is TGTGCCAGCTCACCGGGACAGGGTGATGAAAAACTGTTTTTT. Translating it yields CASSPGQGDEKLFF.

This chain joins TRBV9 and TRBJ1-1; D is ambiguous. Germline V gene data show CDR1 as SGDLS and CDR2 as YYNGEE. The CDR3 extends over 13 amino acids. V dropped 0 bases and J dropped 1 base, with 4 bases sitting between them. The CDR3 sequence: CASSVARNTEAFF. The CDR3 DNA reads as TGTGCCAGCAGCGTAGCGAGGAACACTGAAGCTTTCTTT.

The CDR3 protein is CASSLTALDYSGNTIYF. The CDR3 nucleotides read TGCGCCAGCAGCCTGACAGCTTTGGACTACTCTGGAAACACCATATATTTT. This sequence joins TRBV5-1 and TRBJ1-3, with a possible D match to TRBD1 (5 bases). This CDR3 has 17 amino acids. Germline V gene data show CDR1 as SGHRS and CDR2 as YFSETQ. V lost 4 bases and J lost 0, with 17 bases in between. Full variable domain (rest looked up from reference TRBV5-1 and TRBJ1-3): KAGVTQTPRYLIKTRGQQVTLSCSPISGHRSVSWYQQTPGQGLQFLFEYFSETQRNKGNFPGRFSGRQFSNSRSEMNVSTLELGDSALYLCASSLTALDYSGNTIYFGEGSWLTVV.

The V and J genes are TRBV15 and TRBJ1-2, with TRBD1 matching 10 bases. V was clipped by 4 bases and J by 7 bases; unmatched bases: 6. Germline V gene data show CDR1 as LNHNV and CDR2 as YYDKDF (reference sequence). The CDR3 is 14 residues long. CDR3 coding DNA: TGTGCCACCAGCAAAACCGGGACAGGGGCTGGCTACACCTTC. This translates into CATSKTGTGAGYTF.

This clone was counted a single time. The chain uses TRBV6-5 and TRBJ2-7, with D possibly being TRBD1 (6 bases). The CDR3 spans 14 residues. CDR1 and CDR2 from the germline V gene are MNHEY and SVGAGI. V gave up 2 bases and J gave up 2 bases, with 10 bases separating them. CDR3 nucleotides: TGTGCCAGCAGTTACCAGACAGGTCCCTACGAGCAGTACTTC. This translates into CASSYQTGPYEQYF.

The chain uses TRBV19 and TRBJ1-4; 7 bases are shared with TRBD1. The CDR3 has 12 residues. Germline lookup yields CDR1 LNHDA and CDR2 SQIVND (reference sequence). After removal of 6 bases from V and 6 bases from J, the junction contained 1 base not matched to a gene. CDR3 coding DNA: TGTGCCAGTAGACAGGGGTATGAAAAACTGTTTTTT. This translates into CASRQGYEKLFF.

This rearrangement joins TRBV10-3 to TRBJ2-7; 8 nucleotides match TRBD1. The germline CDR1 and CDR2 sequences are ENHRY and SYGVKD. Losses at the gene ends were 6 bases for V and 4 bases for J; bases not matched to a gene: 8. CDR3 length: 14 amino acids. This CDR3 reads CAISPGTGEYEQYF. The DNA of the CDR3 is TGTGCCATCAGCCCCGGGACAGGAGAGTACGAGCAGTACTTC.